The rows below give T cell receptor beta chains drawn from one sample of a study of blood T cell repertoires in COVID-19. Some clones are missing from TCRdb's copy, which holds only in-frame ones; the method was immunoSEQ multiplex PCR. The sample consists of around 250,000 clones, approximately 90% of them appearing once. Source material: PBMCs or T cells enriched from blood (not recorded which). The receptor source for this set is a man aged 40-55 years who had been exposed to COVID-19. Each CDR3 is given with its conserved first and last residue.

>TRBV7-9|TRBJ1-1|15
CASSPERGRGTEAFF
>TRBV28|TRBJ1-2|14
CASRSLQGNYGYTF
>TRBV9|TRBJ1-1|13
CASSEREGPRAFF
>TRBV19|TRBJ1-2|13
CASNEGQGNGYTF
>TRBV29-1|TRBJ2-1|15
CSVEVGQGFGGEQFF
>TRBV11-2|TRBJ1-1|16
CASSLGTAGVNTEAFF
>TRBV10-3|TRBJ2-1|13
CAISGRQGDEQFF
>TRBV28|TRBJ1-2|15
CASSLYDRGGYGYTF
>TRBV4-3|TRBJ1-4|14
CASSLSRGNEKLFF
>TRBV27|TRBJ2-1|15
CASSSLAASYNEQFF
>TRBV29-1|TRBJ1-2|15
CSVEDSRGLRYGYTF
>TRBV5-5|TRBJ1-2|14
CASSLAGQMDGYTF
>TRBV15|TRBJ2-3|15
CATSREGQGPDTQYF
>TRBV5-4|TRBJ2-1|15
CASRTGTSSYNEQFF
>TRBV19|TRBJ2-1|18
CASSIVAPPRRLYNEQFF
>TRBV5-1|TRBJ1-5|16
CASSLMREKGNQPQHF
>TRBV6-2/TRBV6-3|TRBJ2-7|12
CASSTSGYEQYF
>TRBV30|TRBJ1-6|15
CAWSLGRSGGSPLHF
>TRBV9|TRBJ1-2|15
CASSVDFGQGDGYTF
>TRBV6-4|TRBJ2-3|14
CASSPGHTTDTQYF
>TRBV6-4|TRBJ2-1|17
CASSPQGRENPYNEQFF
>TRBV18|TRBJ1-2|16
CASSPEGAGAGYGYTF
>TRBV2|TRBJ1-1|13
CASSESGITEAFF
>TRBV7-6|TRBJ2-1|15
CASSLGTSGLDEQFF
>TRBV11-1|TRBJ2-2|16
CASSFETSGITGELFF
>TRBV4-3|TRBJ1-3|16
CASSQDPVGSGNTIYF
>TRBV9|TRBJ2-3|16
CASSSRSVGVTDTQYF
>TRBV6-5|TRBJ2-3|15
CASSYRALRTDTQYF
>TRBV19|TRBJ2-4|14
CASSKGGAKNIQYF
>TRBV7-9|TRBJ2-3|17
CASSSRPQGVFTDTQYF
>TRBV2|TRBJ2-2|14
CASSADRNTGELFF
>TRBV5-1|TRBJ1-4|12
CASSLVPGKLFF
>TRBV19|TRBJ1-5|16
CASSIDGTGSNQPQHF
>TRBV3-1/TRBV3-2|TRBJ1-5|16
CASSHVGQHSNQPQHF
>TRBV6-2/TRBV6-3|TRBJ1-6|15
CASSYSGLPNSSLHF
>TRBV3-1/TRBV3-2|TRBJ1-2|15
CASSHFRGSNYGYTF
>TRBV27|TRBJ2-7|19
CASSYLGLAGAYDRDEQYF
>TRBV5-1|TRBJ1-2|15
CASSLEAGLGYGYTF
>TRBV19|TRBJ2-7|16
CASRTSGTQGDYEQYF
>TRBV2|TRBJ2-5|14
CASSSGLYQETQYF
>TRBV10-3|TRBJ1-2|15
CAISESQGANYGYTF
>TRBV9|TRBJ2-2|16
CASSVGEGGPVGELFF
>TRBV3-1/TRBV3-2|TRBJ1-4|14
CASSQQATNEKLFF